A selection of T cell receptor beta chains follows, all from one sample in a study of spatial heterogeneity in lung cancer. Via MiXCR, TCRdb re-called the 5' RACE reads, giving one row per CDR3 protein. This sample has under 75,000 distinct CDR3 sequences, with around 8.9% found just once. This sample comprised PBMCs, obtained at follow-up. The origin of the receptors is a female donor with early-stage non-small cell lung cancer. Each CDR3 is given with its conserved first and last residue. A D gene is named only where the DNA matches it firmly. Expanded clones are given a class, and other clones once, few, many or no size at all.

TRBV2,.,many,TRBJ2-1,CASNPKKSSYNEQFF,TGTGCCAGCAACCCCAAAAAAAGCTCCTACAATGAGCAGTTCTTC
TRBV10-3,TRBD2,.,TRBJ2-5,CAISAGGGEETQYF,TGTGCCATCAGTGCGGGAGGGGGTGAGGAGACCCAGTACTTC
TRBV5-1,.,few,TRBJ2-2,CASSPTRGGDTGELFF,TGCGCCAGCAGCCCCACTAGAGGTGGGGACACCGGGGAGCTGTTTTTT
TRBV20-1,TRBD2,many,TRBJ2-3,CSARDPGLAIDTQYF,TGCAGTGCTAGGGACCCGGGACTAGCTATAGATACGCAGTATTTT
TRBV18,.,many,TRBJ2-1,CASSPNAGEQFF,TGTGCCAGCTCACCAAACGCCGGGGAGCAGTTCTTC
TRBV5-1,.,many,TRBJ2-1,CASSLAPGGNEQFF,TGCGCCAGCAGCTTGGCCCCAGGGGGGAATGAGCAGTTCTTC
TRBV10-3,TRBD2,.,TRBJ2-7,CAISVAGEYEQYF,TGTGCCATCAGTGTCGCGGGAGAGTACGAGCAGTACTTC
TRBV7-9,.,many,TRBJ2-1,CASRPTPRGSSYNEQFF,TGTGCCAGCAGGCCCACACCCCGTGGAAGCTCCTACAATGAGCAGTTCTTC
TRBV7-8,.,few,TRBJ1-5,CASSLVGGRERDQPQHF,TGTGCCAGCAGCTTAGTGGGGGGCAGGGAAAGGGATCAGCCCCAGCATTTT
TRBV7-9,.,few,TRBJ2-1,CASSSWQRNEQFF,TGTGCCAGCAGCTCGTGGCAGAGAAATGAGCAGTTCTTC
TRBV27,.,few,TRBJ1-3,CASRGPGNTIYF,TGTGCCAGCAGGGGTCCCGGAAACACCATATATTTT